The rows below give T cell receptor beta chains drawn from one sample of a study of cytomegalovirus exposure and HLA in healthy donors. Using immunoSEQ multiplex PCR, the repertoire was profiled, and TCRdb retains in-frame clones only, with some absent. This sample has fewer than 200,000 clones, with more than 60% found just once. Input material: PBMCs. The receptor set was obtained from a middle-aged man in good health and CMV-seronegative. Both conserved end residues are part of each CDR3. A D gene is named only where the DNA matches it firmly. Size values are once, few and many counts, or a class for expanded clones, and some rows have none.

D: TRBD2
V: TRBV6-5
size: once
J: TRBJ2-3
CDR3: CASSLSGGGTDTQYF
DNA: TGTGCCAGCAGTCTTAGCGGGGGGGGCACAGATACGCAGTATTTT

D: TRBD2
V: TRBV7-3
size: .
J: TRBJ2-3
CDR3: CASSTSGGGTDTQYF
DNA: TGTGCCAGCAGCACTAGCGGGGGGGGCACAGATACGCAGTATTTT

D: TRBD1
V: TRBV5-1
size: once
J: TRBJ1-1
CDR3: CASSEADRGNAEAFF
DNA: TGCGCCAGCAGCGAAGCGGACAGGGGGAATGCTGAAGCTTTCTTT

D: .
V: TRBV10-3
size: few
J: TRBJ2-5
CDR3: CAISGRGMETQYF
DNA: TGTGCCATCAGTGGAAGGGGGATGGAGACCCAGTACTTC

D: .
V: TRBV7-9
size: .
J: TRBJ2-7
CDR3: CSSSFSQGFHEQYF
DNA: TGTTCCAGCAGCTTTTCACAGGGTTTCCACGAGCAGTACTTC

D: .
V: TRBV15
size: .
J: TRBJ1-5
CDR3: CATSRDKGANQPQHF
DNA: TGTGCCACCAGCAGAGATAAAGGAGCCAATCAGCCCCAGCATTTT

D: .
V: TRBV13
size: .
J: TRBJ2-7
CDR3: CASSLGLEQYF
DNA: TGTGCCAGCAGCTTAGGCCTCGAGCAGTACTTC

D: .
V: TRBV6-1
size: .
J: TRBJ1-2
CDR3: CASSEGRGMDYGYTF
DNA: TGTGCCAGCAGTGAGGGTAGGGGGATGGACTATGGCTACACCTTC

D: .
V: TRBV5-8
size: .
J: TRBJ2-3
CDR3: CASSLPSGTDTQYF
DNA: TGTGCCAGCAGCTTACCCAGTGGCACAGATACGCAGTATTTT

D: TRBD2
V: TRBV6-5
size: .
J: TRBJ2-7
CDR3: CASSRTSGGVEQYF
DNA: TGTGCCAGCAGCCGGACTAGCGGGGGGGTCGAGCAGTACTTC

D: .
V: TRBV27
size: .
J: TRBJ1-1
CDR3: CASSLGGGAGNWDTEAFF
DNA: TGTGCCAGCAGTTTAGGTGGGGGGGCAGGTAATTGGGACACTGAAGCTTTCTTT

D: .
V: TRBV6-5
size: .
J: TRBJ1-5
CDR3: CASNQGLSNQPQHF
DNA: TGTGCCAGCAATCAGGGTTTAAGCAATCAGCCCCAGCATTTT

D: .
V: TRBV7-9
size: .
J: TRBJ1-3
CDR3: CATPALGPTSGNTIYF
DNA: TGTGCCACTCCCGCGCTAGGTCCAACCTCTGGAAACACCATATATTTT

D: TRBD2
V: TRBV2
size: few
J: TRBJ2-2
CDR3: CASSERLAGVTNTGELFF
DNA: TGTGCCAGCTCTGAGAGACTAGCGGGGGTCACGAACACCGGGGAGCTGTTTTTT

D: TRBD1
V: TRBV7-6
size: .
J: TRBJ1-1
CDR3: CASSSRQGREAFF
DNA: TGTGCCAGCAGCTCCCGACAGGGGCGTGAAGCTTTCTTT

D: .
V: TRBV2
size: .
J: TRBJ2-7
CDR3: CASTTGTLTYEQYF
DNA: TGTGCCAGCACCACAGGGACACTTACCTACGAGCAGTACTTC

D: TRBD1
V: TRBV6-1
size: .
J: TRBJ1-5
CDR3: CASGDGTGFFQPQHF
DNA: TGTGCCAGCGGTGATGGGACAGGGTTTTTTCAGCCCCAGCATTTT

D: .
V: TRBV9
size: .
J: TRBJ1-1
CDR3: CASSGSGGVYTEAFF
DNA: TGTGCCAGCAGCGGATCAGGAGGGGTATACACTGAAGCTTTCTTT

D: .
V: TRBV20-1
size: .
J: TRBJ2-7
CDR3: CSARDKYEQYF
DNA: TGCAGTGCTAGAGATAAATACGAGCAGTACTTC

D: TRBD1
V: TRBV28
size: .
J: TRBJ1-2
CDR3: CASSSTGEAPLNYGYTF
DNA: TGTGCCAGCAGTTCGACAGGGGAAGCGCCGCTAAACTATGGCTACACCTTC

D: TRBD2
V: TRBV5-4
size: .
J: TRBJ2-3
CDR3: CASTSTRTSGGASTDTQYF
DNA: TGTGCCAGCACCTCTACGAGGACTAGCGGGGGGGCTAGCACAGATACGCAGTATTTT

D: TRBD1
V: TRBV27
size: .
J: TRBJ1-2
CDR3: CASSFQSRDRTYGYTF
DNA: TGTGCCAGCAGTTTCCAATCCCGGGACAGGACCTATGGCTACACCTTC

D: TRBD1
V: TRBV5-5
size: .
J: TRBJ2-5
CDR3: CASSSQGALKETQYF
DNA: TGTGCCAGCAGCTCACAGGGGGCTTTGAAAGAGACCCAGTACTTC

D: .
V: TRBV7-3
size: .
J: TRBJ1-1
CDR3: CASSLDRNTEAFF
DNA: TGTGCCAGCAGCCTCGACAGGAACACTGAAGCTTTCTTT

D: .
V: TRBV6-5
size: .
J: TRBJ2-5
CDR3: CASSYSSVPETQYF
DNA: TGTGCCAGCAGTTACTCGAGCGTCCCGGAGACCCAGTACTTC

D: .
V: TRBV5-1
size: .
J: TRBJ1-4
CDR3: CASSLGASGEGEKLFF
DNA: TGCGCCAGCAGCTTGGGTGCCTCGGGGGAGGGTGAAAAACTGTTTTTT

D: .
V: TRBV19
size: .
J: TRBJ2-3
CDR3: CASSIGGSKDTQYF
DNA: TGTGCCAGTAGTATAGGTGGCTCCAAAGATACGCAGTATTTT

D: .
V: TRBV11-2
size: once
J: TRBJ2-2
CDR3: CASSLRFYTGELFF
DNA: TGTGCCAGCAGCTTACGGTTTTACACCGGGGAGCTGTTTTTT

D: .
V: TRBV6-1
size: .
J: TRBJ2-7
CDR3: CASSEPGGEQYF
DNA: TGTGCCAGCAGTGAGCCCGGCGGCGAGCAGTACTTC

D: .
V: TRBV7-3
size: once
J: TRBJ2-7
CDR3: CASSLGGTYEQYF
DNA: TGTGCCAGCAGCTTAGGGGGGACCTACGAGCAGTACTTC

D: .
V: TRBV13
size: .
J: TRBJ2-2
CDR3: CASSTFGLGELFF
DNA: TGTGCCAGCAGCACCTTCGGTCTCGGGGAGCTGTTTTTT

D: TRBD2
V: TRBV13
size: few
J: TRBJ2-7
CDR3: CASSLGTSGGAGSYEQYF
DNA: TGTGCCAGCAGCTTAGGCACTAGCGGGGGGGCCGGTTCCTACGAGCAGTACTTC

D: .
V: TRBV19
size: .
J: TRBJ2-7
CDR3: CASSATGFYEQYF
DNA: TGTGCCAGTAGTGCCACAGGGTTCTACGAGCAGTACTTC

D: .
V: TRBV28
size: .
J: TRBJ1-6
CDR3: CASTPLGGLGSPLHF
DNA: TGTGCCAGCACCCCACTGGGAGGGCTCGGTTCACCCCTCCACTTT

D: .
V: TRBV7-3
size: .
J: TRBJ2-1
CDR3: CASSFRRGVDEQFF
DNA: TGTGCCAGCAGTTTTCGCCGAGGAGTGGATGAGCAGTTCTTC

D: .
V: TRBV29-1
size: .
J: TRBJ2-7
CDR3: CSVETRTNYEQYF
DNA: TGCAGCGTTGAAACGAGGACTAACTACGAGCAGTACTTC

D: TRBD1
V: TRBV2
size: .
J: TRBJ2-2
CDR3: CASKGDRGNGELFF
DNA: TGTGCCAGCAAAGGGGACAGGGGGAACGGGGAGCTGTTTTTT

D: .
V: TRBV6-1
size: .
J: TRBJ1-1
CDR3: CASSATGLTEAFF
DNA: TGTGCCAGCAGTGCAACAGGGTTGACTGAAGCTTTCTTT

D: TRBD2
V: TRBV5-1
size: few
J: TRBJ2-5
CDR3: CASSLANLRQRGPETQYF
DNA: TGCGCCAGCAGCTTGGCCAACCTTAGGCAGCGGGGGCCAGAGACCCAGTACTTC

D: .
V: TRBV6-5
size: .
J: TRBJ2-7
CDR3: CASTRGYEQYF
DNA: TGTGCCAGCACTAGGGGCTACGAGCAGTACTTC

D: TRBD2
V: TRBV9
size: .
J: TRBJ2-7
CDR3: CASSYGGDSYEQYF
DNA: TGTGCCAGCAGTTATGGGGGGGACTCCTACGAGCAGTACTTC

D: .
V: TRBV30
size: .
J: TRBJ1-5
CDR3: CAWSQLGQQPQHF
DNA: TGTGCCTGGAGTCAACTAGGGCAACAGCCCCAGCATTTT

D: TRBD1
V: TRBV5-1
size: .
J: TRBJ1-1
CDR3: CASSPTGVNTEAFF
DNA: TGCGCCAGCAGCCCGACAGGGGTGAACACTGAAGCTTTCTTT

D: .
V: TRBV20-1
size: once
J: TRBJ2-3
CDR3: CSAPDYPSQYF
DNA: TGCAGTGCTCCGGACTACCCCTCTCAGTATTTT

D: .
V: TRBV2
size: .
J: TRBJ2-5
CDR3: CASGGTQYF
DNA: TGTGCCTCCGGAGGGACCCAGTACTTC

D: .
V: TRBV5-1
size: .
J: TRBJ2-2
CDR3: CASSQRSLGGELFF
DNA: TGCGCCAGCAGCCAGAGGTCCCTGGGCGGGGAGCTGTTTTTT

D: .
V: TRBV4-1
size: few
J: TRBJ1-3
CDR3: CASSQDSVTLASYF
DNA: TGCGCCAGCAGCCAAGATTCTGTAACCCTAGCGTCGTATTTT

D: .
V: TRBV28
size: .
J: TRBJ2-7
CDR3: CASSLGAFEQYF
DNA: TGTGCCAGCAGTTTAGGGGCCTTTGAGCAGTACTTC